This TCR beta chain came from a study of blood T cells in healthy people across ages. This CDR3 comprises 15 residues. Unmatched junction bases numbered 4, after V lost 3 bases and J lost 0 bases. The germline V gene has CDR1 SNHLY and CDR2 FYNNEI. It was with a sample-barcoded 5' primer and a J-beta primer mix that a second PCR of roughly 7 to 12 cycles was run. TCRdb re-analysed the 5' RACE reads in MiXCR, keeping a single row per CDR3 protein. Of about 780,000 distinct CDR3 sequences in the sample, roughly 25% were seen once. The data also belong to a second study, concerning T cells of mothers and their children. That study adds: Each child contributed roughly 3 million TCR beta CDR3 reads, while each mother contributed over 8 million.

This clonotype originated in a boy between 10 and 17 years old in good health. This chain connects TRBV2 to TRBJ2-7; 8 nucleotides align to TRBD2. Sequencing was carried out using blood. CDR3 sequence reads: CASSEGLAGSYEQYF. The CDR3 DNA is TGTGCCAGCAGTGAGGGGCTAGCGGGCTCCTACGAGCAGTACTTC. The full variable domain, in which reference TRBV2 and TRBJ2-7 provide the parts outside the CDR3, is EPEVTQTPSHQVTQMGQEVILRCVPISNHLYFYWYRQILGQKVEFLVSFYNNEISEKSEIFDDQFSVERPDGSNFTLKIRSTKLEDSAMYFCASSEGLAGSYEQYFGPGTRLTVT.